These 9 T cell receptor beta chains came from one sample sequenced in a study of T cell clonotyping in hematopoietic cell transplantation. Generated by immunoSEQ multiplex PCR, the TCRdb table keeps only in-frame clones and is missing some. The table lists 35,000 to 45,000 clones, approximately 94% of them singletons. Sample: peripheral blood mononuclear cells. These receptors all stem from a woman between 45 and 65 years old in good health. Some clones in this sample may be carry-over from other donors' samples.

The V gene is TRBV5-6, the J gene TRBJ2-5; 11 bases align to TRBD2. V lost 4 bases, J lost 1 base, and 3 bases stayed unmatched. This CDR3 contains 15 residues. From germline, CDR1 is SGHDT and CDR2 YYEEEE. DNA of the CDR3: TGTGCCAGCAGCGACGGGACTAGCGGCCAAGAGACCCAGTACTTC. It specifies CASSDGTSGQETQYF.

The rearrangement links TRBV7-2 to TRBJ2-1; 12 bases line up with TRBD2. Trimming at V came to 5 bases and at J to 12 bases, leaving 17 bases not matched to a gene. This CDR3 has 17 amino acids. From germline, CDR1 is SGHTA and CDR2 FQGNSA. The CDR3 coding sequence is TGTGCCAGCAGCCCTAGCGGGGGGGCCGACCGGATGCGGGGGCAGTTCTTC. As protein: CASSPSGGADRMRGQFF. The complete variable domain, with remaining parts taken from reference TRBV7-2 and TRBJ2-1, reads GAGVSQSPSNKVTEKGKDVELRCDPISGHTALYWYRQSLGQGLEFLIYFQGNSAPDKSGLPSDRFSAERTGGSVSTLTIQRTQQEDSAVYLCASSPSGGADRMRGQFFGPGTRLTVL.

CDR3 DNA: TGTGCCATCAGGCCCGACACAGGGGGCGCGGGTGGCTACACCTTC. This gives the protein CAIRPDTGGAGGYTF. The chain uses TRBV10-3 and TRBJ1-2, with 9 bases identical to TRBD1. CDR1 and CDR2 from the germline V gene are ENHRY and SYGVKD. The trim removed 6 bases at V and 7 bases at J, leaving 12 bases unmatched. This CDR3 comprises 15 residues.

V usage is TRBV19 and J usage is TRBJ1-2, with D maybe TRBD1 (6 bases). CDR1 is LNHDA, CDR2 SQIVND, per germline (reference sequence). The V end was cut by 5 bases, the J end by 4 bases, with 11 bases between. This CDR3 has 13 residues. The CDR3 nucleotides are TGTGCCAGTAGTTTCGAGACAGGCTATGGCTACACCTTC. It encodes CASSFETGYGYTF.

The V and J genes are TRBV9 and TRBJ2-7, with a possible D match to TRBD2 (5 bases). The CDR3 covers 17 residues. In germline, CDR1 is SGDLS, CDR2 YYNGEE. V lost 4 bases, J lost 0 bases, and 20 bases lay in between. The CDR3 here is CASSPMGVGTNSYEQYF. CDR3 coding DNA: TGTGCCAGCAGCCCCATGGGAGTGGGCACAAACTCCTACGAGCAGTACTTC.

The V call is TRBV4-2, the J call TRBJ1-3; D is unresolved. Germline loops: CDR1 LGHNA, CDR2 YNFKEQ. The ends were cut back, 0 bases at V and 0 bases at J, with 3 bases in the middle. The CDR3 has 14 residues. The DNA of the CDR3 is TGTGCCAGCAGCCAAGATTCCTCTGGAAACACCATATATTTT. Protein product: CASSQDSSGNTIYF.

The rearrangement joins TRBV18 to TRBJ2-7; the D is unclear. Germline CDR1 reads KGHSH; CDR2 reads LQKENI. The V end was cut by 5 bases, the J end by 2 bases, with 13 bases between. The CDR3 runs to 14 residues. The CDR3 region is CASSFGAATYEQYF. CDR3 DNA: TGTGCCAGCTCATTCGGAGCAGCAACCTACGAGCAGTACTTC.

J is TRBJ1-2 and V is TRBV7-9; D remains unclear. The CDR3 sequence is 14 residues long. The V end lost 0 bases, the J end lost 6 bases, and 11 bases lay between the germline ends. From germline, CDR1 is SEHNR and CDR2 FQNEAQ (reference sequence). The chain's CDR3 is CASSLALPSNGYTF. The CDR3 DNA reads TGTGCCAGCAGCTTAGCGCTACCGAGTAATGGCTACACCTTC.

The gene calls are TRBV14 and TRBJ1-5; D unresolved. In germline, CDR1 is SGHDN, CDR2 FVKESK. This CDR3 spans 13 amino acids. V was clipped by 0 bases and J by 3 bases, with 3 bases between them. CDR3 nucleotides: TGTGCCAGCAGCCAAGACACCAATCAGCCCCAGCATTTT. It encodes CASSQDTNQPQHF.